The rows below give T cell receptor beta chains drawn from one sample of a study of a mutant IDH1 vaccine in newly diagnosed glioma. Data came from immunoSEQ multiplex PCR; TCRdb stores just in-frame clones and leaves some out. The data hold some 120,000 clones, with 80% observed a single time. No antigen has been identified for these receptors. This sample comprised PBMCs, obtained from a glioma patient whose treatment included an IDH1 peptide vaccine. These receptors all stem from a man aged 40-50 years with glioma. CDR3s include the opening cysteine and the closing phenylalanine or tryptophan. The D gene is left open where the match is weak. Clone size appears in some rows only: once, few, many, or a class for an expanded clone.

DNA | CDR3 | D | J | V | size
TGTGCCAGCAGTACCCTGGACAGGGGAAACGAGCAGTACTTC | CASSTLDRGNEQYF | TRBD1 | TRBJ2-7 | TRBV28 | NA
TGCGCCAGCAGCTTGGCGGTCGGTGATGAGCAGTTCTTC | CASSLAVGDEQFF | NA | TRBJ2-1 | TRBV5-1 | NA
TGCGCCAGCACCTTATCGACGTCCGGGGAGCTGTTTTTT | CASTLSTSGELFF | NA | TRBJ2-2 | TRBV5-1 | NA
TGTGCCTGGGACAACAGGACAGGGAATGAGCAGTTCTTC | CAWDNRTGNEQFF | TRBD1 | TRBJ2-1 | TRBV30 | NA
TGCGCCAGCAGCCGTGGACAGGGGGGTTATGGCTACACCTTC | CASSRGQGGYGYTF | TRBD1 | TRBJ1-2 | TRBV4-3 | NA
TGTGCCAGTAGGGACCATCCGGCGTACAATGAGCAGTTCTTC | CASRDHPAYNEQFF | NA | TRBJ2-1 | TRBV19 | NA
TGTGCCAGCAGTGAAACACCCAACAATCAGCCCCAGCATTTT | CASSETPNNQPQHF | NA | TRBJ1-5 | TRBV6-1 | NA
TGCGCCAGCAGCCAACTATTCGGGGGACCCAATTCACCCCTCCACTTT | CASSQLFGGPNSPLHF | NA | TRBJ1-6 | TRBV4-1 | NA
TGTGCCAGCAGTCTTATCGGGCCCTCTGGAAACACCATATATTTT | CASSLIGPSGNTIYF | NA | TRBJ1-3 | TRBV28 | NA
TGTGCCAGCAGCTTAAGGCAGGCCCGGATAGAGACCCAGTACTTC | CASSLRQARIETQYF | NA | TRBJ2-5 | TRBV5-6 | NA
TGTGCCAGCAGTTACTTCGGCACAGATACGCAGTATTTT | CASSYFGTDTQYF | NA | TRBJ2-3 | TRBV6-6 | NA
TGTGCCAGCAGCTTAGTTGGATCCGGGACAGCTTACTATGGCTACACCTTC | CASSLVGSGTAYYGYTF | TRBD1 | TRBJ1-2 | TRBV7-2 | few
TGTGCCAGCAGCCAAGAGCGGGGGGACCAAGAGACCCAGTACTTC | CASSQERGDQETQYF | TRBD2 | TRBJ2-5 | TRBV4-2 | many
TGTGCCACTAGGGGGTGGGAAAATCAGCCCCAGCATTTT | CATRGWENQPQHF | NA | TRBJ1-5 | TRBV19 | NA
TGTGCCAGCAGTCACCGCGGGCAGGCGGGGGAGCAGTACTTC | CASSHRGQAGEQYF | NA | TRBJ2-7 | TRBV27 | NA
TGTGCCACCAGCAGAGATACCCCCTCCCCGGGAGATACGCAGTATTTT | CATSRDTPSPGDTQYF | NA | TRBJ2-3 | TRBV15 | NA
TGTGCCAGCAGCTTACAGGGAGCCAGGGGCTACACCTTC | CASSLQGARGYTF | NA | TRBJ1-2 | TRBV7-2 | NA
TGTGCCAGCACCAACGCCGGCACAGATACGCAGTATTTT | CASTNAGTDTQYF | NA | TRBJ2-3 | TRBV6-5 | NA
TGTGCCAGCTCACCGGGCAGCTTATATGGCTACACCTTC | CASSPGSLYGYTF | NA | TRBJ1-2 | TRBV18 | NA
TGTGCCAGCAGCCCCCCGACAGGGCCACTGGTAGCTTTCTTT | CASSPPTGPLVAFF | TRBD1 | TRBJ1-1 | TRBV9 | NA
TGTGCCAGCAGCTGGACTGGCACAGATACGCAGTATTTT | CASSWTGTDTQYF | NA | TRBJ2-3 | TRBV14 | NA
TGTGCCAGCAGCCCCCTGCGCAGCACCGGGGAGCTGTTTTTT | CASSPLRSTGELFF | NA | TRBJ2-2 | TRBV11-2 | NA